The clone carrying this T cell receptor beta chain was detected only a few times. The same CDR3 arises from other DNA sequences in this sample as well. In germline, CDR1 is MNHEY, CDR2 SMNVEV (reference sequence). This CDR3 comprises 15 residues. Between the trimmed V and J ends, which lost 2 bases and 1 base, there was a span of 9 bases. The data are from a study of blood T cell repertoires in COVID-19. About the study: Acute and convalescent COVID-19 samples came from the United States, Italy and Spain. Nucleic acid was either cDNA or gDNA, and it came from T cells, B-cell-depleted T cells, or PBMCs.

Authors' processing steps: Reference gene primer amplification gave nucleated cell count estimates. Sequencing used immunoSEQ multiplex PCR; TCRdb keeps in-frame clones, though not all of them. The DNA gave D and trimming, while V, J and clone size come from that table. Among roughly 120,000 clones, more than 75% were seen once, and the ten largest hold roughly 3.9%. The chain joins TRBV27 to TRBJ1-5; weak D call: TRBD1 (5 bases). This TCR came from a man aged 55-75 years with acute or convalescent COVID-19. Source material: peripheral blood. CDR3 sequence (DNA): TGTGCCAGCAGTTTAGAAGGGGCAAGCAATCAGCCCCAGCATTTT. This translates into CASSLEGASNQPQHF.